This T cell receptor (beta chain) originates from a study of vaccination and CD4 T cells after COVID-19. The wider study: Following dose two, a median about 70 days (range 14 to 241) passed before post-vaccine samples were taken.

This CDR3 spans 15 amino acids. J lost 3 bases, V lost 3 bases, and 6 bases had no gene match. Treatment indicated: approximately 9-day PBMC culture with coronavirus spike peptide pools or control peptides (ViraFEST assay). Details on this clonotype: Its antigen is still unknown.

Oncomine TCR Beta short-read sequencing was applied to DNA from cultured CD4+ T cells. MiXCR, applied by TCRdb to the PCR reads, yields one record per CDR3 protein. Of approximately 17,000 distinct CDR3 sequences in the sample, roughly 31% are singletons; the top ten hold under 15%. The rearrangement uses TRBV12-3 or TRBV12-4 and TRBJ2-7, with 9 bases fitting TRBD2. Sequences were obtained from cultured CD4+ T cells from blood. This TCR was recovered from a human donor with COVID-19. CDR3 amino acids: CASSFRRGGLYEQYF. The DNA of the CDR3 is TGTGCCAGCAGTTTCCGGCGGGGGGGCCTCTACGAGCAGTACTTC.